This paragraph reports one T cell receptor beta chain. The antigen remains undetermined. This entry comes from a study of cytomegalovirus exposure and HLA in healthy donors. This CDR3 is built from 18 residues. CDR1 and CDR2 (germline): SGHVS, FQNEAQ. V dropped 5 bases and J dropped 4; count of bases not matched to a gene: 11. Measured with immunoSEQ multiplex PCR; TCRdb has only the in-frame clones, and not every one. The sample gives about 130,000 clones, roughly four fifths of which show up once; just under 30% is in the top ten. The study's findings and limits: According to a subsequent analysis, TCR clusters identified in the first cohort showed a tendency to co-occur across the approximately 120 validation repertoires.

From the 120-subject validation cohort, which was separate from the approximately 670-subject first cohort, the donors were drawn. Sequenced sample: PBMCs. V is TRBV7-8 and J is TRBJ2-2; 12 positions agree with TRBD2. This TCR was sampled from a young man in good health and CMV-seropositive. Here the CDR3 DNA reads TGTGCCAGCAGCCAAGGACTAGCGGGATCCTTGGGCACCGGGGAGCTGTTTTTT. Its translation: CASSQGLAGSLGTGELFF. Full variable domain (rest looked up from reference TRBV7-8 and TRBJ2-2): GAGVSQSPRYKVAKRGQDVALRCDPISGHVSLFWYQQALGQGPEFLTYFQNEAQLDKSGLPSDRFFAERPEGSVSTLKIQRTQQEDSAVYLCASSQGLAGSLGTGELFFGEGSRLTVL.